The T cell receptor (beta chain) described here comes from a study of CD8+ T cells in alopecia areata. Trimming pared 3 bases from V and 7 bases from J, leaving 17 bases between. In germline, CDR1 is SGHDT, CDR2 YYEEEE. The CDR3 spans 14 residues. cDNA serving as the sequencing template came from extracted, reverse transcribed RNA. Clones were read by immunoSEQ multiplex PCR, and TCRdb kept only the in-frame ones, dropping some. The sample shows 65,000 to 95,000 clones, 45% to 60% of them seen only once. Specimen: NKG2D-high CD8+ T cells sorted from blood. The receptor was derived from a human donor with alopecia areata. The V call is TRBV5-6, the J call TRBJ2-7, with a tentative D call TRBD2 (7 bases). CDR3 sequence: CASSSTTGGTEQYF. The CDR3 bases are TGTGCCAGCAGCTCCACGACGGGGGGCACGGAGCAGTACTTC.